This TCR beta chain was sequenced in a study of CD4 T cell repertoires and nickel (dated by TCRdb to 2020 to 2022). Worth noting for this clonotype: The antigen it recognizes is unknown. Nothing much larger sits one base from this clone, and base qualities are not available.

From the germline V gene, CDR1 is MNHEY and CDR2 is SVGAGI. The CDR3 runs 15 amino acids, cysteine and phenylalanine included. Only the CDR3 portion is preserved as DNA: 45 bases, with reading frame beginning at the first base. The junction shows trimming of 4 bases on V and 2 bases on J, plus 12 bases between the germline ends. Library construction relied on RT-PCR. This sample was sequenced with an Illumina MiSeq. TCRdb cleaned the public reads at Q25 with fastp, built clones with MiXCR and kept in-frame beta chains. Identical CDR3 protein sequences are pooled into one entry, listed with their most common genes and DNA. The table for this sample lists fewer than 200 distinct CDR3 sequences; over 80% of them were counted only once. Under 14% of the sample goes to the ten largest clones.

The receptor's source is a human donor in a nickel allergy study, with or without nickel allergy (not recorded which). It is not recorded whether this sample comes from one donor or several. Sequenced sample: CD4+ T cells from blood, not recorded whether cultured. The V and J genes are TRBV6-5 and TRBJ2-1; TRBD1 could be the D gene, as 6 bases match. The DNA sequence is TGTGCCAGCAGTTTCAGGGGTGACCCCTACAATGAGCAGTTCTTC. This sequence encodes CASSFRGDPYNEQFF.